Listed below are T cell receptor beta chains from one sample, sequenced in a study of blood T cell repertoires in COVID-19. The repertoire was sequenced with immunoSEQ multiplex PCR; TCRdb's copy has only in-frame clones and lacks some. This table has about 82,000 clones, 83% appearing once. The sample taken for sequencing was peripheral blood. The source of these receptors is an older woman with acute or convalescent COVID-19. The CDR3 runs from the conserved cysteine through the conserved F or W. A D gene is named only where the DNA matches it firmly. Some rows mark clone size as missing; the rest say once, few, many or name a class of expanded clone.

D gene | J gene | clone size | V gene | CDR3 protein | CDR3 DNA
- | TRBJ1-1 | - | TRBV9 | CASSGMRGRTEVFF | TGTGCCAGCAGCGGTATGAGGGGGAGAACTGAAGTTTTCTTT
- | TRBJ1-3 | - | TRBV4-1 | CASSVLGGSGNTIYF | TGCGCCAGCAGCGTCCTAGGGGGCTCTGGAAACACCATATATTTT
TRBD1 | TRBJ1-1 | - | TRBV11-3 | CASSSLTGGGTEAFF | TGTGCCAGCAGCTCGCTGACAGGGGGCGGGACTGAAGCTTTCTTT
- | TRBJ1-2 | - | TRBV10-3 | CAISESGGGYTF | TGTGCCATCAGTGAGTCGGGGGGTGGCTACACCTTC
TRBD2 | TRBJ2-1 | - | TRBV7-2 | CASSVRLAGGHLPFF | TGTGCCAGCAGCGTCCGTCTAGCGGGGGGGCACCTCCCGTTCTTC
TRBD1 | TRBJ1-3 | few | TRBV30 | CAWSRDSGSGNTIYF | TGTGCCTGGAGCCGGGACAGCGGCTCTGGAAACACCATATATTTT
- | TRBJ1-1 | - | TRBV7-9 | CASSQQGGAFF | TGTGCCAGCAGCCAACAGGGTGGGGCTTTCTTT
- | TRBJ1-3 | - | TRBV7-2 | CASSQYGGGNGNTIYF | TGTGCCAGCAGCCAATATGGGGGGGGGAATGGAAACACCATATATTTT
- | TRBJ1-1 | - | TRBV6-5 | CASSPRQASRGEAFF | TGTGCCAGCAGTCCTAGACAGGCCTCCCGAGGTGAAGCTTTCTTT
TRBD1 | TRBJ2-6 | - | TRBV30 | CAWSERTGGANSGANVLTF | TGTGCCTGGAGTGAACGGACAGGGGGCGCGAACTCTGGGGCCAACGTCCTGACTTTC
- | TRBJ2-5 | - | TRBV12-3/TRBV12-4 | CASRPSTQETQYF | TGTGCCAGCAGGCCTAGTACCCAAGAGACCCAGTACTTC
- | TRBJ1-2 | - | TRBV24-1 | CATRGPDYGYTF | TGTGCCACCAGGGGGCCTGACTATGGCTACACCTTC
- | TRBJ1-2 | - | TRBV6-4 | CASSFGPGDGYTF | TGTGCCAGCAGCTTCGGACCGGGAGATGGCTACACCTTC
- | TRBJ1-3 | - | TRBV6-1 | CASSDLGREDTIYF | TGTGCCAGCAGTGATCTGGGCAGGGAGGACACCATATATTTT
- | TRBJ1-5 | - | TRBV7-8 | CASAGYRAGVGYSNQPQHF | TGTGCCAGCGCGGGATACAGGGCGGGAGTCGGGTATAGCAATCAGCCCCAGCATTTT
- | TRBJ2-7 | - | TRBV10-2 | CASSEWGLSYEQYF | TGCGCCAGCAGTGAGTGGGGACTCTCCTACGAGCAGTACTTC
TRBD1 | TRBJ1-5 | - | TRBV30 | CAWSVTGGRNQPQHF | TGTGCCTGGAGTGTAACAGGGGGTAGGAATCAGCCCCAGCATTTT
- | TRBJ2-7 | - | TRBV19 | CASSIENRDREQYF | TGTGCCAGTAGTATAGAAAACAGGGACCGGGAGCAGTACTTC
- | TRBJ1-4 | - | TRBV19 | CASSVLSGTNEKLFF | TGTGCCAGTAGTGTATTAAGCGGCACTAATGAAAAACTGTTTTTT
- | TRBJ2-5 | - | TRBV5-1 | CASSPGRDPRETQYF | TGCGCCAGCAGCCCCGGGCGGGACCCAAGAGAGACCCAGTACTTC
- | TRBJ1-1 | few | TRBV19 | CASSILITGVAFF | TGTGCCAGTAGTATTTTAATCACGGGTGTAGCTTTCTTT
TRBD2 | TRBJ2-7 | - | TRBV27 | CASSSLSSGRSSYEQYF | TGTGCCAGCAGTTCCCTCTCTAGCGGGAGGAGCTCCTACGAGCAGTACTTC
TRBD1 | TRBJ1-2 | - | TRBV7-6 | CASSLVPPGQGTSYGYTF | TGTGCCAGCAGCTTAGTTCCCCCGGGACAGGGCACCTCTTATGGCTACACCTTC
- | TRBJ2-5 | - | TRBV10-1 | CATRGRVLETQYF | TGCGCCACACGAGGCAGGGTACTAGAGACCCAGTACTTC
TRBD1 | TRBJ1-1 | - | TRBV5-1 | CASSLAQGNSNTEAFF | TGCGCCAGCAGCTTGGCACAGGGGAACTCGAACACTGAAGCTTTCTTT
- | TRBJ1-6 | - | TRBV7-8 | CASSLWAFGSGVQNNSPLHF | TGTGCCAGCAGCTTATGGGCTTTCGGGTCAGGGGTGCAGAATAATTCACCCCTCCACTTT
TRBD1 | TRBJ1-5 | medium-sized | TRBV7-9 | CASSSSGTGFGQPQHF | TGTGCCAGCAGCTCATCCGGGACAGGGTTCGGGCAGCCCCAGCATTTT
- | TRBJ1-1 | - | TRBV11-3 | CASSFSGMNTEAFF | TGTGCCAGCAGCTTTTCCGGGATGAACACTGAAGCTTTCTTT
TRBD2 | TRBJ2-7 | - | TRBV5-4 | CASTPPGLASTHNYEQYF | TGTGCCAGCACCCCCCCGGGACTAGCGAGCACACATAACTACGAGCAGTACTTC
TRBD2 | TRBJ2-1 | once | TRBV3-1/TRBV3-2 | CASSSSGGSYNEQFF | TGTGCCAGCAGCAGTAGCGGGGGAAGCTACAATGAGCAGTTCTTC
- | TRBJ1-1 | - | TRBV2 | CASSDFTEAFF | TGTGCCAGCAGTGACTTCACTGAAGCTTTCTTT
TRBD1 | TRBJ2-3 | - | TRBV10-3 | CAISQDRDVHTQYF | TGTGCCATCAGTCAGGACAGGGATGTACATACGCAGTATTTT
TRBD1 | TRBJ2-7 | - | TRBV29-1 | CSVETPTGVSYEQYF | TGCAGCGTTGAAACCCCGACAGGGGTCTCCTACGAGCAGTACTTC
- | TRBJ1-5 | - | TRBV5-1 | CASSLNPTNQPQHF | TGCGCCAGCAGCTTGAATCCTACCAATCAGCCCCAGCATTTT
- | TRBJ1-2 | - | TRBV2 | CASSDGGGLGYTF | TGTGCCAGCAGTGATGGCGGGGGTTTGGGCTACACCTTC
TRBD2 | TRBJ2-1 | - | TRBV2 | CASRLAGAAANEQFF | TGTGCCAGCAGGCTAGCGGGAGCAGCCGCCAATGAGCAGTTCTTC
- | TRBJ1-2 | - | TRBV19 | CASSFTTTNYGYTF | TGTGCCAGTAGCTTCACGACAACCAACTATGGCTACACCTTC
TRBD1 | TRBJ1-1 | - | TRBV19 | CASSTRTGGYTEAFF | TGTGCCAGTAGTACGCGGACAGGGGGCTATACTGAAGCTTTCTTT
- | TRBJ1-5 | - | TRBV11-2 | CASSLDSGIRAQHF | TGTGCCAGCAGTCTGGACAGCGGGATAAGGGCCCAGCATTTT
- | TRBJ2-3 | - | TRBV5-5 | CASKRSYSTDTQYF | TGTGCCAGCAAGAGGTCCTACAGCACAGATACGCAGTATTTT
- | TRBJ2-5 | - | TRBV5-1 | CASSLATGREGTQYF | TGCGCCAGCAGCTTGGCGACGGGCAGGGAAGGGACCCAGTACTTC
TRBD1 | TRBJ2-7 | - | TRBV7-2 | CASSSPGTDYEQYF | TGTGCCAGCAGCTCTCCCGGGACAGACTACGAGCAGTACTTC
- | TRBJ2-2 | - | TRBV11-2 | CASSPVGELFF | TGTGCCAGCAGCCCCGTGGGGGAGCTGTTTTTT
- | TRBJ2-1 | - | TRBV5-8 | CASSLGQRNEQFF | TGTGCCAGCAGCTTGGGACAGAGAAATGAGCAGTTCTTC
TRBD1 | TRBJ1-1 | few | TRBV10-1 | CASSEGQGHSEAFF | TGCGCCAGCAGTGAGGGACAGGGGCACTCTGAAGCTTTCTTT
TRBD1 | TRBJ1-1 | - | TRBV5-6 | CASSLTGTGESEAFF | TGTGCCAGCAGCCTAACCGGGACAGGGGAGTCTGAAGCTTTCTTT
TRBD1 | TRBJ2-1 | - | TRBV23-1 | CASSQYDPGQDYNEQFF | TGCGCCAGCAGTCAATATGACCCGGGACAGGACTACAATGAGCAGTTCTTC
- | TRBJ1-5 | - | TRBV7-3 | CASVTGGAGQPQHF | TGTGCCAGCGTCACGGGGGGCGCGGGTCAGCCCCAGCATTTT
TRBD1 | TRBJ1-1 | - | TRBV10-3 | CAISKTGTSTEAFF | TGTGCCATCAGTAAGACAGGGACCAGCACTGAAGCTTTCTTT
- | TRBJ2-3 | - | TRBV19 | CASSIQGTDTQYF | TGTGCCAGTAGTATCCAGGGTACAGATACGCAGTATTTT
- | TRBJ1-2 | few | TRBV9 | CASSKGQGNYGYTF | TGTGCCAGCAGCAAGGGGCAGGGCAACTATGGCTACACCTTC
TRBD1 | TRBJ1-1 | - | TRBV5-1 | CASSARQGFMNTEAFF | TGCGCCAGCAGCGCCCGACAGGGGTTCATGAACACTGAAGCTTTCTTT